One T cell receptor beta chain is described in this entry. PCR primers comprised 60 Vbeta and 13 Jbeta primers. Profiling relied on immunoSEQ multiplex PCR, and the TCRdb table lists in-frame clones only, not all of them. Among 130,000 to 150,000 clones listed, approximately 70% were seen once. There are 16 residues in the CDR3. The V end was cut by 2 bases, the J end by 0 bases, with 11 bases between. Germline values: CDR1 SGHTA, CDR2 FQGNSA. This entry is derived from a study of cytomegalovirus exposure and HLA in healthy donors. The receptor's source is a woman under 30 in good health and CMV-seronegative. Source material: PBMCs. The chain has TRBV7-2 and TRBJ2-1; D is possibly TRBD1 (6 bases). CDR3 DNA sequence: TGTGCCAGCAGCTTACAGGGGCCGAGCTCCTACAATGAGCAGTTCTTC. It encodes CASSLQGPSSYNEQFF.